This T cell receptor (beta chain) was identified during a study of spatial heterogeneity in lung cancer. Each molecule of TCR cDNA was tagged with one unique molecular identifier. TCRdb ran MiXCR on the 5' RACE reads and lists one entry per CDR3 protein. The sample includes around 100,000 distinct CDR3 sequences, approximately 4.4% of them seen just once. Germline V CDR1 and CDR2: SGDLS, YYNGEE. The CDR3 contains 15 residues. V lost 2 bases, J lost 6 bases, and 3 bases stayed unmatched. Overall study results and limits: Tumors with more nonsynonymous mutations had more expanded intratumoral alpha and beta TCRs. Tumor T cells had an estimated coverage that came to around 6.5% for alpha chains and about 13% for beta chains.

The sample's time point: sample taken at primary tumor resection. Samples were obtained from more than 70 donors, all untreated early-stage non-small cell lung cancer patients. From tumor, nontumor lung or frozen PBMC, whole RNA was taken unsorted for sequencing. This clonotype was recorded many times. Antigen specificity is unknown. The specimen comprised lung tumor tissue, sampled at surgery. This chain joins TRBV9 and TRBJ2-2, with TRBD2 matching 11 bases. This clonotype originated in a male donor with early-stage non-small cell lung cancer. The CDR3 coding sequence is TGTGCCAGCAGCGTCGGGACTAGCGGAGCCGGGGAGCTGTTTTTT. It translates to CASSVGTSGAGELFF.